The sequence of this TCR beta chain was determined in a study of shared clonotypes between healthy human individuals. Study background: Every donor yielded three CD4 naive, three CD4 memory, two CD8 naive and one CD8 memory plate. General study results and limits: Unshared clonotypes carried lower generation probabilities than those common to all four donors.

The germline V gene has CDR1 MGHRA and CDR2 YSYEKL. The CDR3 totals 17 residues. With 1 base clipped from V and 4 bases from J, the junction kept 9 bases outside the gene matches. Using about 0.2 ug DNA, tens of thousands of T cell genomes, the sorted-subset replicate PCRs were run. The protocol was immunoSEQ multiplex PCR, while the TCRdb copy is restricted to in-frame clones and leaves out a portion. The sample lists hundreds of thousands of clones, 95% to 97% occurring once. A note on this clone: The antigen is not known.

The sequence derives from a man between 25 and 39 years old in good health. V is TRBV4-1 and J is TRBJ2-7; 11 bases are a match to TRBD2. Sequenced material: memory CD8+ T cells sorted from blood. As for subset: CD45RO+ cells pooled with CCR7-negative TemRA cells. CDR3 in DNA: TGCGCCAGCAGCCAAGGGTACCTAGCGGGAGGTATGTACGAGCAGTACTTC. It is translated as CASSQGYLAGGMYEQYF.